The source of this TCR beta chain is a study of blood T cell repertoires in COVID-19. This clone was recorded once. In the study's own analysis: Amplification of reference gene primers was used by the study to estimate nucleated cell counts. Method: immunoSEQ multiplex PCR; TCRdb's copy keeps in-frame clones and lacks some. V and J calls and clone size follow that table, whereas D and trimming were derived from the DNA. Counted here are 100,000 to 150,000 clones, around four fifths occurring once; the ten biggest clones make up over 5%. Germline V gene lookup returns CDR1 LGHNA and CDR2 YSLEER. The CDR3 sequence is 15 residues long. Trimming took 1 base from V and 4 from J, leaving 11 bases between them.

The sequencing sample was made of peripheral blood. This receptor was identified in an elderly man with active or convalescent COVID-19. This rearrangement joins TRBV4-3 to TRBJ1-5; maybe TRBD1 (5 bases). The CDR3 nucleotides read TGCGCCAGCAGCCAAGGCGGACAACCAAATCAGCCCCAGCATTTT. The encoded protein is CASSQGGQPNQPQHF.